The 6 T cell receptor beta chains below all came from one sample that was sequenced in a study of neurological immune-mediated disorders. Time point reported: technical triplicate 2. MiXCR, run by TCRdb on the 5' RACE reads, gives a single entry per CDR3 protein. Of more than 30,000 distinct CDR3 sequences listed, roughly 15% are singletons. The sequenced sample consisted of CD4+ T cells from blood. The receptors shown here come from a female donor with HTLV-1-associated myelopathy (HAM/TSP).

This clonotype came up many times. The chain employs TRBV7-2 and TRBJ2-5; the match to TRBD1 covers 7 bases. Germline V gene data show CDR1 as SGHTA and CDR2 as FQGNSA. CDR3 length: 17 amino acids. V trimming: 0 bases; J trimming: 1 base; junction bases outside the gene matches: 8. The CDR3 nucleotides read TGTGCCAGCAGCTTAGCGCTGGCAGGGGGTACCCAAGAGACCCAGTACTTC. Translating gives CASSLALAGGTQETQYF. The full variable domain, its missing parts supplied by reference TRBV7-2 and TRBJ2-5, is GAGVSQSPSNKVTEKGKDVELRCDPISGHTALYWYRQSLGQGLEFLIYFQGNSAPDKSGLPSDRFSAERTGGSVSTLTIQRTQQEDSAVYLCASSLALAGGTQETQYFGPGTRLLVL.

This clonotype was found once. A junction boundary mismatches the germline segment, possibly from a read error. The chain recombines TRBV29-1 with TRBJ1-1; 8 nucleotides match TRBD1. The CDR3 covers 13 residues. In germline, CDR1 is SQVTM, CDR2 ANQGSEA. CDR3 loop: CRVEAGGISEAFF. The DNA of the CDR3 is TGCAGAGTTGAGGCAGGGGGCATCTCTGAAGCTTTCTTT.

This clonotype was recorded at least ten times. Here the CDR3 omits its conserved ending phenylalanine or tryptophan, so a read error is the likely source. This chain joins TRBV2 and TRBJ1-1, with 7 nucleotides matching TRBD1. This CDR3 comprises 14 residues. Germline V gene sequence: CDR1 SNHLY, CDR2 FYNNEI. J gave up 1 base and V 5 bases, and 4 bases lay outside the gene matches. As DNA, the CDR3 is TGTGCCAGCAGTCAACAGGGGCCGAACACTGAAGCTTTCCTT. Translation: CASSQQGPNTEAFL.

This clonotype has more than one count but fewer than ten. The chain's CDR3 is CASSSHGGHEQYF. CDR3 in DNA: TGTGCCAGTAGTTCACACGGCGGGCACGAGCAGTACTTC. The V call is TRBV19, the J call TRBJ2-7; D perhaps matches TRBD2 (5 bases). This CDR3 has 13 residues. The germline CDR1 and CDR2 sequences are LNHDA and SQIVND (reference sequence). V was shortened by 5 bases and J by 5 bases, with 13 bases between the two germline ends.

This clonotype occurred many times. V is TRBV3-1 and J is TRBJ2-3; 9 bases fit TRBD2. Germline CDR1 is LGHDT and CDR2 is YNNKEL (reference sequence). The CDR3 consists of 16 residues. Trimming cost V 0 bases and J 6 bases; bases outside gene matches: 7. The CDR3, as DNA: TGTGCCAGCAGCCAAGAGTACGCTAGCGGGAAGGATACGCAGTATTTT. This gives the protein CASSQEYASGKDTQYF.

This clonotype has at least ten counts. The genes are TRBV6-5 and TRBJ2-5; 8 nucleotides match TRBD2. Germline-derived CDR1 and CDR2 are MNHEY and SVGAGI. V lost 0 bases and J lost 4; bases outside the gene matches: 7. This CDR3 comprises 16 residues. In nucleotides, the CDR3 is TGTGCCAGCAGTTACTCGTACCTTAGCGGGACAGAGACCCAGTACTTC. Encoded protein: CASSYSYLSGTETQYF.